Below, 24 T cell receptor beta chains from the same sample are listed, as sequenced in a study of T cells in tuberculosis. Cells were sorted from thawed PBMC rested overnight and stained with GMM-loaded CD1B tetramer, viability dye and anti-CD3. The CD1B tetramers carried C32 glucose monomycolate purified from Rhodococcus equi. Libraries were prepared by immunoSEQ multiplex PCR; TCRdb keeps only in-frame clonotypes and omits some of them. The table shows 88,000 or so clones, with around 90% occurring only once. The specimen was CD1b-GMM tetramer-negative cells sorted from PBMCs. These receptors were taken from an adult woman with latent tuberculosis.

This clone was recorded once. The chain combines TRBV9 with TRBJ2-3; 7 bases are shared with TRBD1. Germline V gene sequence: CDR1 SGDLS, CDR2 YYNGEE. The CDR3 has 15 residues. V gave up 3 bases and J gave up 3 bases; unmatched junction bases: 7. CDR3 coding DNA: TGTGCCAGCAGCGGACACAGGGGTATGACAGATACGCAGTATTTT. Its translation: CASSGHRGMTDTQYF.

The V call is TRBV13, the J call TRBJ1-4, with D possibly matching TRBD1 (5 bases). CDR1 and CDR2 (germline): PRHDT, FYEKMQ (reference sequence). The V and J ends lost 9 bases and 5 bases respectively, with 16 bases between them. The CDR3 consists of 14 residues. CDR3 bases: TGTGCCAGTGGCCGGGGGTGGGGGAATGAAAAACTGTTTTTT. Its protein is CASGRGWGNEKLFF. Filled out from reference TRBV13 and TRBJ1-4, the complete variable domain reads AAGVIQSPRHLIKEKRETATLKCYPIPRHDTVYWYQQGPGQDPQFLISFYEKMQSDKGSIPDRFSAQQFSDYHSELNMSSLELGDSALYFCASGRGWGNEKLFFGSGTQLSVL.

The gene calls are TRBV18 and TRBJ2-1, with TRBD1 matching over 8 bases. The length of the CDR3 is 15 residues. Germline V gene sequence: CDR1 KGHSH, CDR2 LQKENI. J gave up 3 bases and V 6 bases, and 7 bases lay outside the gene matches. For the CDR3, the DNA is TGTGCCAGCTCCCCCGGACAGGGCTTCTACAATGAGCAGTTCTTC. It is translated as CASSPGQGFYNEQFF.

The rearrangement joins TRBV27 to TRBJ2-7, with TRBD1 identical over 7 bases. Germline-derived CDR1 and CDR2 are MNHEY and SMNVEV (reference sequence). V shed 3 bases and J 7 bases; nucleotides not matched to a gene: 9. The CDR3 has 14 residues. CDR3 nucleotide sequence: TGTGCCAGCAGTTTCGGAACAGGGGTTCAAGAGCAGTACTTC. The encoded protein is CASSFGTGVQEQYF.

Note on this clone: Within the sample, other DNA sequences also encode this same CDR3. The chain combines TRBV11-2 with TRBJ2-3; unclear D gene. Trimming stripped 5 bases from V and 0 bases from J, with 12 bases between. The CDR3 has 15 amino acids. Germline CDR1 is SGHAT and CDR2 is FQNNGV. The CDR3, as DNA: TGTGCCAGCAGCCCTTACAGCCTTAGCACAGATACGCAGTATTTT. It encodes CASSPYSLSTDTQYF.

V is TRBV10-2 and J is TRBJ2-7; TRBD2 might be the D (6 bases). The germline V gene has CDR1 WSHSY and CDR2 SAAADI. V was trimmed by 1 base and J by 3 bases, leaving 13 bases between them. The CDR3 sequence is 15 residues long. As DNA, the CDR3 is TGCGCCAGCAGTGAGTTGGGGCAGGGACTCTACGAGCAGTACTTC. Amino acids: CASSELGQGLYEQYF.

V and J are TRBV11-2 and TRBJ2-3, with 10 bases lining up with TRBD1. The V gene end was trimmed by 4 bases and the J gene end by 4 bases; junction bases not matched to a gene: 2. The CDR3 consists of 14 residues. In germline, CDR1 is SGHAT, CDR2 FQNNGV. The DNA of the CDR3 is TGTGCCAGCAGCTCGACAGGGGGCGCAGATACGCAGTATTTT. Amino acids: CASSSTGGADTQYF.

The chain combines TRBV7-3 with TRBJ1-2; 8 positions agree with TRBD1. The CDR3 length is 13 residues. The trim removed 4 bases at V and 6 bases at J, leaving 4 bases unmatched. The germline CDR1 and CDR2 sequences are SGHTA and FQGTGA. CDR3 sequence reads: CASSSGQGHGYTF. The CDR3 nucleotides read TGTGCCAGCAGCTCTGGACAGGGACATGGCTACACCTTC.

This chain connects TRBV11-2 to TRBJ1-4, with D possibly TRBD1 on 6 matching bases. Germline V gives CDR1 SGHAT, CDR2 FQNNGV. Trimming shortened V by 6 bases and J by 3 bases, and 11 bases separated the two germline ends. This CDR3 has 14 amino acids. This CDR3 is CASRSTGANEKLFF. The CDR3 DNA is TGTGCCAGCAGATCGACAGGAGCTAATGAAAAACTGTTTTTT.

This rearrangement joins TRBV5-1 to TRBJ2-2; a possible D gene is TRBD1 (6 bases). Trimming took off 4 bases at V and 6 bases at J, with 16 bases between the two ends. Germline V gene data show CDR1 as SGHRS and CDR2 as YFSETQ. This CDR3 has 15 residues. In DNA, the CDR3 is TGCGCCAGCAGCCTGGGTTTGGGGGCGTCCGGGGAGCTGTTTTTT. Its protein is CASSLGLGASGELFF. Filled out from reference TRBV5-1 and TRBJ2-2, the complete variable domain reads KAGVTQTPRYLIKTRGQQVTLSCSPISGHRSVSWYQQTPGQGLQFLFEYFSETQRNKGNFPGRFSGRQFSNSRSEMNVSTLELGDSALYLCASSLGLGASGELFFGEGSRLTVL.

This clone was counted a single time. The chain employs TRBV29-1 and TRBJ1-4; D possibly corresponds to TRBD1 (5 bases). With 7 bases removed from V and 7 bases from J, the gap between germline ends came to 13 bases. The CDR3 is made up of 12 amino acids. Germline V gene lookup returns CDR1 SQVTM and CDR2 ANQGSEA. The CDR3 DNA sequence: TGCAGCGCGGGGGACCGGGTTGAAAAACTGTTTTTT. Translation gives CSAGDRVEKLFF.

This rearrangement joins TRBV7-9 to TRBJ2-7, with 9 bases matching TRBD2. V lost 5 bases to trimming and J lost 4 bases; unmatched junction nucleotides: 6. The CDR3 extends over 14 amino acids. Germline lookup yields CDR1 SEHNR and CDR2 FQNEAQ (reference sequence). The CDR3 loop reads CASSPSGGRYEQYF. The CDR3, as DNA: TGTGCCAGCAGCCCCAGCGGGGGGCGGTACGAGCAGTACTTC.

The J gene is TRBJ2-1, the V gene TRBV6-5; D perhaps matches TRBD1 (6 bases). Trimming removed 0 bases at V and 3 bases at J, with 12 bases between. The CDR3 consists of 16 residues. Germline CDR1 MNHEY, CDR2 SVGAGI. CDR3 in amino acids: CASSYSGAKFYNEQFF. The CDR3, as DNA: TGTGCCAGCAGTTACTCGGGGGCAAAGTTCTACAATGAGCAGTTCTTC.

This sequence joins TRBV27 and TRBJ2-7; tentatively, D is TRBD1 (8 bases). The CDR3 sequence is 12 residues long. Germline V CDR1 and CDR2: MNHEY, SMNVEV (reference sequence). The V gene lost 6 bases and the J gene lost 6 bases, with 12 bases spanning the gap. CDR3 loop: CASRTGEGEQYF. CDR3 nucleotides: TGTGCCAGCAGGACAGGGGAGGGCGAGCAGTACTTC.

The rearrangement uses TRBV6-1 and TRBJ2-1; a weak D match, TRBD2 (7 bases). The CDR3 sequence is 15 residues long. V lost 3 bases and J lost 3, with 12 bases in between. Germline CDR1 reads MNHNS; CDR2 reads SASEGT. CDR3: CASSDVGGLYNEQFF. CDR3 DNA sequence: TGTGCCAGCAGTGATGTGGGGGGGCTCTACAATGAGCAGTTCTTC.

The chain is built from TRBV7-9 and TRBJ2-3, with 11 nucleotides matching TRBD1. This CDR3 has 18 amino acids. The J segment lost 4 bases and the V segment lost 2 bases, leaving 11 bases of the junction unmatched. Germline V CDR1 and CDR2: SEHNR, FQNEAQ (reference sequence). The CDR3 here is CASSLLRSGTGGSDTQYF. CDR3 nucleotide sequence: TGTGCCAGCAGCTTACTGCGTTCCGGGACAGGGGGGTCAGATACGCAGTATTTT.

J is TRBJ2-3 and V is TRBV6-1; D uncertain. CDR3 size: 13 residues. Germline-derived CDR1 and CDR2 are MNHNS and SASEGT. Trimming removed 4 bases from V and 0 bases from J, with 5 bases in between. In DNA form, the CDR3 reads TGTGCCAGCAGTGCCCTAAGCACAGATACGCAGTATTTT. Protein product: CASSALSTDTQYF.

This chain connects TRBV13 to TRBJ1-4, with TRBD1 identical over 9 bases. Germline values: CDR1 PRHDT, CDR2 FYEKMQ (reference sequence). V was clipped by 3 bases and J by 0 bases; unmatched bases: 2. The CDR3 is 16 residues long. The chain's CDR3 is CASSLGQGPTNEKLFF. The CDR3, as DNA: TGTGCCAGCAGCTTGGGACAGGGCCCAACTAATGAAAAACTGTTTTTT.

The chain is built from TRBV28 and TRBJ2-1, with 7 bases that match TRBD2. This CDR3 is built from 12 residues. V lost 6 bases and J lost 8; bases outside the gene matches: 4. Germline CDR1 is MDHEN and CDR2 is SYDVKM. The CDR3 is CASRLGGDEQFF. The CDR3 nucleotides are TGTGCCAGCAGGTTGGGGGGGGATGAGCAGTTCTTC.

The gene calls are TRBV5-1 and TRBJ2-2, with a possible D match to TRBD1 (6 bases). Trimming left V 7 bases short and J 0 bases short, with 10 bases between. Germline CDR1 reads SGHRS; CDR2 reads YFSETQ. CDR3 length: 14 residues. CDR3 nucleotides: TGCGCCAGCGGCAGGGGCACGAACACCGGGGAGCTGTTTTTT. Translated, it gives CASGRGTNTGELFF. The entire variable domain, with the rest obtained from reference TRBV5-1 and TRBJ2-2, is as follows: KAGVTQTPRYLIKTRGQQVTLSCSPISGHRSVSWYQQTPGQGLQFLFEYFSETQRNKGNFPGRFSGRQFSNSRSEMNVSTLELGDSALYLCASGRGTNTGELFFGEGSRLTVL.

The V and J genes are TRBV29-1 and TRBJ2-3; D is unresolved. Trimming removed 5 bases from V and 3 bases from J, with 6 bases in between. This CDR3 has 11 residues. Germline V gene lookup returns CDR1 SQVTM and CDR2 ANQGSEA. The CDR3 DNA reads as TGCAGCGTTCCCCCGACAGATACGCAGTATTTT. Translation gives CSVPPTDTQYF.

For this clone: The sample carries other DNA sequences with the same CDR3. The chain combines TRBV30 with TRBJ1-5; a possible D gene is TRBD1 (5 bases). This CDR3 comprises 13 residues. V was trimmed by 0 bases and J by 5 bases, leaving 8 bases between them. Germline V gives CDR1 GTSNPN, CDR2 SVGIG (reference sequence). The CDR3 spells CAWSVGGDQPQHF. The CDR3, as DNA: TGTGCCTGGAGTGTTGGGGGGGATCAGCCCCAGCATTTT.

The chain carries TRBV6-6 and TRBJ2-1; TRBD1 agrees at 7 bases. V shed 4 bases, J shed 15 bases, and the junction held 12 bases outside the gene matches. CDR1 and CDR2 from the germline V gene are MNHNY and SVGAGI (reference sequence). This CDR3 contains 13 residues. CDR3 coding DNA: TGTGCCAGCAGTTCCGACCCGACAGGGTCTCGGTTCTTC. Amino acid sequence: CASSSDPTGSRFF.

This chain joins TRBV6-1 and TRBJ1-2, with a tentative D call TRBD1 (6 bases). Germline V CDR1 and CDR2: MNHNS, SASEGT. V lost 3 bases and J 4 bases, leaving 15 bases between the germline ends. The CDR3 length is 15 residues. The CDR3 spells CASSEISTGVYGYTF. The DNA for the CDR3 is TGTGCCAGCAGTGAGATTTCGACAGGCGTCTATGGCTACACCTTC.